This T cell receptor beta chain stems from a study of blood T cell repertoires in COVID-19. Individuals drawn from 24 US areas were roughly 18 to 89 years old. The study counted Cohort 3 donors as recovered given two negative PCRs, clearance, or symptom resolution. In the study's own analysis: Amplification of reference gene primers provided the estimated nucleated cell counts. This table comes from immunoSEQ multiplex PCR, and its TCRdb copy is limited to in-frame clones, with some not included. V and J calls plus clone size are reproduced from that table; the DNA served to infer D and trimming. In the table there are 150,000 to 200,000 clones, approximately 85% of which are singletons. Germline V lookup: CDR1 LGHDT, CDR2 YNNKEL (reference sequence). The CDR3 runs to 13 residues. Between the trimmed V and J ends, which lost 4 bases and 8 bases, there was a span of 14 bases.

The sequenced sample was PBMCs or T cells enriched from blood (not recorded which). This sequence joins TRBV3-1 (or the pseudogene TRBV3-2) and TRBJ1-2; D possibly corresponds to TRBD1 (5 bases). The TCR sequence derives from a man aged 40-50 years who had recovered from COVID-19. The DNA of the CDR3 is TGTGCCAGCAGCCCCGGGGGATACTCCGGCTACACCTTC. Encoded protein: CASSPGGYSGYTF.